This T cell receptor beta chain was captured in a study of T cells in narcolepsy. Produced via immunoSEQ multiplex PCR; TCRdb's table is partial and in-frame only. Among approximately 35,000 clones listed, 81% were seen once. CDR3 size: 14 residues. The V and J ends lost 1 base and 5 bases, in that order; junction bases with no gene match: 4. The V gene's germline CDR1 is MGHRA and CDR2 YSYEKL. The sequenced material came from memory (CD45RA-) CD4+ T cells from blood. The clonotype was recovered from a human donor in good health. The rearrangement links TRBV4-1 to TRBJ2-5; 7 bases line up with TRBD2. The CDR3 is CASSQAQGGETQYF. The CDR3 DNA reads as TGCGCCAGCAGCCAAGCCCAGGGAGGGGAGACCCAGTACTTC.